The clone carrying this T cell receptor beta chain was found many times. Its matching antigen is unknown. The sample belongs to a study of blood T cells in healthy people across ages. Together with a sample-barcoded 5' primer, a J-beta primer mix was included in a second PCR lasting about 7 to 12 cycles. MiXCR, run by TCRdb on the 5' RACE reads, gives a single entry per CDR3 protein. Of about 700,000 distinct CDR3 sequences in the sample, roughly 32% are singletons; the top ten hold 15% to 19%. Study results and caveats: Unsorted PBMC input precluded a conclusive naive versus antigen-experienced comparison. It was found that TCR beta diversity correlated strongly with the percentage of naive T cells. More naive CD4+ cells and higher diversity were found in long-lived than in aged donors.

With V trimmed by 5 bases and J by 6 bases, 10 bases remained unmatched. Per germline, CDR1 ENHRY and CDR2 SYGVKD. This CDR3 has 15 residues. Each sample used at least 7 million PBMCs. Sequencing used blood. The sequence came from a woman of 80 years or more in good health. This chain links TRBV10-3 with TRBJ2-1; 7 nucleotides match TRBD2. DNA for the CDR3: TGTGCCATCAGTTCGGGGGGACCCGCTGGCAATGAGCAGTTCTTC. This codes for CAISSGGPAGNEQFF.